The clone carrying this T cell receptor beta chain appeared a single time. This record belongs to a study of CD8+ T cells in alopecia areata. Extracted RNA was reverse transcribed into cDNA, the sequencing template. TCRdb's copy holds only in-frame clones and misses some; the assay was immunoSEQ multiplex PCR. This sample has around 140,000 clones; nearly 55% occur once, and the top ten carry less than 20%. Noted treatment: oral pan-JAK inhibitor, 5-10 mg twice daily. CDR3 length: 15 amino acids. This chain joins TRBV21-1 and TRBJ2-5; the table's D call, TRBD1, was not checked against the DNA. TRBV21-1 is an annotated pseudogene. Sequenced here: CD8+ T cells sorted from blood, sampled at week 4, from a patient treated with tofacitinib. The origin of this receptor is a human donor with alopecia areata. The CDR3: CASSKEGQGSETQYF. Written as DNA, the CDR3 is TGTGCCAGCAGCAAAGAAGGGCAGGGGTCCGAGACCCAGTACTTC.